The 31 T cell receptor beta chains presented below share a single source sample, sequenced in a study of blood T cell repertoires in COVID-19. The protocol was immunoSEQ multiplex PCR, while the TCRdb copy is restricted to in-frame clones and leaves out a portion. Of approximately 150,000 clones detected, roughly 90% appear once; the ten largest clones hold roughly a sixth. The sample was peripheral blood. The receptor set was obtained from a man aged 60 to 75 with active or convalescent COVID-19.

V gene TRBV6-6 combines with J gene TRBJ2-7; possible D gene TRBD2, 7 bases. This CDR3 region has 14 residues. V was shortened by 10 bases and J by 6 bases, with 22 bases between the two germline ends. Germline lookup yields CDR1 MNHNY and CDR2 SVGAGI (reference sequence). The CDR3 sequence: CATEGGLAPGEQYF. In DNA, the CDR3 is TGTGCCACCGAGGGGGGGCTAGCCCCAGGCGAGCAGTACTTC.

This chain connects TRBV15 to TRBJ1-1; a possible D gene is TRBD1 (5 bases). Germline CDR1 reads LNHNV; CDR2 reads YYDKDF (reference sequence). V was cut by 5 bases and J by 6 bases, with 19 bases left in between. This CDR3 region has 15 residues. The CDR3 reads CATSSHIQGIAEAFF. The CDR3 nucleotides read TGTGCCACCAGCTCACATATCCAGGGTATCGCTGAAGCTTTCTTT.

The chain carries TRBV24-1 and TRBJ2-3; 8 bases fit TRBD1. CDR3 length equals 14 residues. The V gene end was trimmed by 3 bases and the J gene end by 6 bases; junction bases not matched to a gene: 4. The germline gives CDR1 KGHDR, CDR2 SFDVKD. The CDR3 is CATSDPNRGDTQYF. The CDR3 DNA reads TGTGCCACCAGTGATCCCAACAGGGGGGATACGCAGTATTTT.

The chain recombines TRBV18 with TRBJ2-5; D unresolved. Germline V gene data show CDR1 as KGHSH and CDR2 as LQKENI. The CDR3 runs 13 residues. Trimming took 2 bases from V and 1 from J, leaving 5 bases between them. The DNA for the CDR3 is TGTGCCAGCTCACCAGCGGTCCAAGAGACCCAGTACTTC. Encoded protein: CASSPAVQETQYF.

The rearrangement links TRBV27 to TRBJ1-5; 7 bases are a match to TRBD1. CDR3 length equals 15 residues. V lost 6 bases and J lost 3; bases outside the gene matches: 8. Germline lookup yields CDR1 MNHEY and CDR2 SMNVEV (reference sequence). The CDR3 spells CASRRSDRVNQPQHF. CDR3 sequence (DNA): TGTGCCAGCAGAAGAAGCGACAGGGTCAATCAGCCCCAGCATTTT.

This clone was picked up one time. V usage is TRBV11-2 and J usage is TRBJ1-1, with a weak D call TRBD1 (5 bases). CDR3 length: 16 residues. Germline V gene lookup returns CDR1 SGHAT and CDR2 FQNNGV. The V end was cut by 3 bases, the J end by 1 base, with 15 bases between. The CDR3 DNA is TGTGCCAGCAGCTTTACCTTCGCGCAGGGGAACACTGAAGCTTTCTTT. Translation: CASSFTFAQGNTEAFF.

V and J are TRBV29-1 and TRBJ1-1; D is possibly TRBD1 (6 bases). Looked up from germline, CDR1 is SQVTM and CDR2 is ANQGSEA. The CDR3 is made up of 11 amino acids. Trimming cost V 3 bases and J 6 bases, with 8 bases left between them. The CDR3 sequence is CSVDKGAEAFF. The CDR3 DNA is TGCAGCGTTGATAAGGGGGCTGAAGCTTTCTTT.

The chain uses TRBV5-1 and TRBJ1-2; the match to TRBD1 covers 10 bases. The germline V gene encodes CDR1 SGHRS and CDR2 YFSETQ. This CDR3 contains 16 residues. V lost 4 bases to trimming and J lost 6 bases; unmatched junction nucleotides: 12. The CDR3 DNA reads as TGCGCCAGCAGCCTGGCCCGGGACAGGGGTTTCAATGGCTACACCTTC. Encoded protein: CASSLARDRGFNGYTF.

The chain combines TRBV29-1 with TRBJ2-1, with 7 nucleotides matching TRBD1. The CDR3 totals 17 residues. Unmatched junction bases numbered 13, after V lost 3 bases and J lost 2 bases. Germline V gene lookup returns CDR1 SQVTM and CDR2 ANQGSEA. CDR3 residues: CSVDAGTTGETYNEQFF. CDR3 DNA: TGCAGCGTTGATGCCGGGACCACAGGGGAGACCTACAATGAGCAGTTCTTC.

The chain has TRBV2 and TRBJ1-1; 10 bases match TRBD1. Germline-derived CDR1 and CDR2 are SNHLY and FYNNEI. This CDR3 spans 16 amino acids. The ends lost 7 bases at V and 1 base at J; junction bases unmatched: 9. DNA of the CDR3: TGTGCCAGCACCATGACAGGGGGCGCTGGGAACACTGAAGCTTTCTTT. Translation gives CASTMTGGAGNTEAFF.

V gene TRBV28 combines with J gene TRBJ1-5; 7 bases line up with TRBD1. The CDR3 runs to 18 residues. The V gene's germline CDR1 is MDHEN and CDR2 SYDVKM. The trim removed 5 bases at V and 0 bases at J, leaving 13 bases unmatched. The CDR3 DNA sequence: TGTGCCAGCAGTCCAGGGGGTGGGGGGATTTATAGCAATCAGCCCCAGCATTTT. Its protein product is CASSPGGGGIYSNQPQHF.

The J gene is TRBJ2-7, the V gene TRBV28; D not certain. This CDR3 has 13 residues. Germline CDR1 MDHEN, CDR2 SYDVKM. The V end lost 6 bases, the J end lost 3 bases, and 12 bases lay between the germline ends. CDR3 amino acids: CASSSPWSYEQYF. CDR3 bases: TGTGCCAGCAGCTCCCCTTGGAGCTACGAGCAGTACTTC.

This clone has only one observation. CDR3 sequence reads: CASSLGPSGSTHEQFF. DNA for the CDR3: TGCGCCAGCAGCTTGGGCCCTAGCGGGAGTACCCATGAGCAGTTCTTC. The chain joins TRBV5-1 to TRBJ2-1; the match to TRBD2 covers 10 bases. The CDR3 length is 16 residues. After removal of 0 bases from V and 8 bases from J, the junction contained 8 bases not matched to a gene. CDR1 and CDR2 (germline): SGHRS, YFSETQ.

V usage is TRBV11-2 and J usage is TRBJ2-2; TRBD2 is a possible D gene (5 bases). Per germline, CDR1 SGHAT and CDR2 FQNNGV. The CDR3 extends over 16 amino acids. Trimming removed 2 bases from V and 0 bases from J, with 10 bases in between. This CDR3 reads CASSLRGYTNTGELFF. The DNA for the CDR3 is TGTGCCAGCAGCTTAAGAGGGTATACGAACACCGGGGAGCTGTTTTTT.

The genes are TRBV5-8 and TRBJ2-7; 9 nucleotides match TRBD2. After removal of 3 bases from V and 0 bases from J, the junction contained 4 bases not matched to a gene. Germline CDR1 SGHTS, CDR2 YDEGEE. The CDR3 has 15 amino acids. The CDR3, as DNA: TGTGCCAGCAGCTGGAGCGGGGGGAGCTCCTACGAGCAGTACTTC. Translated, it gives CASSWSGGSSYEQYF.

V is TRBV10-3 and J is TRBJ1-3, with 7 nucleotides matching TRBD1. After removal of 6 bases from V and 3 bases from J, the junction contained 14 bases not matched to a gene. Per germline, CDR1 ENHRY and CDR2 SYGVKD. The CDR3 spans 17 residues. For the CDR3, the DNA is TGTGCCATCAGAATGGACAGGCGCGCGACTCTTGGAAACACCATATATTTT. Translation gives CAIRMDRRATLGNTIYF.

The V call is TRBV27, the J call TRBJ2-3; TRBD2 matches at 12 bases. V lost 5 bases, J lost 3 bases, and 9 bases stayed unmatched. The CDR3 length is 17 residues. Germline V gene lookup returns CDR1 MNHEY and CDR2 SMNVEV (reference sequence). The CDR3 region has the DNA TGTGCCAGCAGTCCCCCGAGGACTAGCGGGAATACAGATACGCAGTATTTT. It specifies CASSPPRTSGNTDTQYF.

J is TRBJ2-2 and V is TRBV27; a possible D gene is TRBD1 (6 bases). This CDR3 comprises 18 residues. V lost 7 bases and J 2 bases, leaving 23 bases between the germline ends. CDR1 MNHEY and CDR2 SMNVEV come from the germline V gene (reference sequence). The CDR3 DNA follows: TGTGCCAGCACCACGATTTATGGGACAAGGATCAACACCGGGGAGCTGTTTTTT. Protein product: CASTTIYGTRINTGELFF.

The CDR3 loop is CASSPHSLDTNYGYTF. CDR3 nucleotide sequence: TGTGCCAGCAGCCCCCACTCACTCGACACGAACTATGGCTACACCTTC. V usage is TRBV7-2 and J usage is TRBJ1-2, with no clear D. The CDR3 covers 16 residues. Trimming removed 5 bases from V and 2 bases from J, with 18 bases in between. From germline, CDR1 is SGHTA and CDR2 FQGNSA.

V is TRBV12-5 and J is TRBJ2-5, with TRBD2 as a possible D gene (5 bases). The CDR3 spans 14 residues. The V end was cut by 5 bases, the J end by 2 bases, with 12 bases between. Germline assignment: CDR1 LGHNT and CDR2 FRNRAP. DNA for the CDR3: TGTGCTAGTGGTCTCCCGGGATCACAAGAGACCCAGTACTTC. Translated, it gives CASGLPGSQETQYF.

The gene calls are TRBV3-1 (or the pseudogene TRBV3-2) and TRBJ2-7, with 8 bases lining up with TRBD1. In germline, CDR1 is LGHDT, CDR2 YNNKEL (reference sequence). After removal of 3 bases from V and 2 bases from J, the junction contained 3 bases not matched to a gene. The CDR3 spans 14 residues. In DNA form, the CDR3 reads TGTGCCAGCAGCCACTGGGACAGGACCTACGAGCAGTACTTC. Protein sequence: CASSHWDRTYEQYF.

The chain links TRBV27 to TRBJ2-3, with 14 bases matching TRBD2. The V gene's germline CDR1 is MNHEY and CDR2 SMNVEV (reference sequence). The CDR3 sequence is 17 residues long. Trimming cost V 3 bases and J 6 bases; bases outside gene matches: 8. The CDR3 loop is CASSLSTSGGASDTQYF. CDR3 bases: TGTGCCAGCAGTTTGTCGACTAGCGGGGGGGCCTCCGATACGCAGTATTTT.

The chain joins TRBV27 to TRBJ1-1; the D is unclear. V shed 10 bases and J shed 1 base, with 7 bases lying between them. In germline, CDR1 is MNHEY, CDR2 SMNVEV (reference sequence). The CDR3 has 11 amino acids. The CDR3 sequence is CATYRNTEAFF. The DNA of the CDR3 is TGTGCCACCTACAGGAACACTGAAGCTTTCTTT.

The chain combines TRBV5-1 with TRBJ1-6, with 10 positions matching TRBD1. V lost 4 bases to trimming and J lost 6 bases; unmatched junction nucleotides: 4. There are 15 residues in the CDR3. Looked up from germline, CDR1 is SGHRS and CDR2 is YFSETQ. The CDR3: CASSAGTGVNSPLHF. CDR3 DNA sequence: TGCGCCAGCAGCGCCGGGACAGGGGTTAATTCACCCCTCCACTTT.

This clone was seen only once. This sequence joins TRBV5-4 and TRBJ1-2; 7 bases match TRBD1. Germline loops: CDR1 SGHNT, CDR2 YYREEE (reference sequence). J was trimmed by 0 bases and V by 4 bases; bases with no gene match: 6. The CDR3 spans 15 residues. As DNA, the CDR3 is TGTGCCAGCAGCCTGCCGGACAGGACTAACTATGGCTACACCTTC. This codes for CASSLPDRTNYGYTF.

This clone was observed once. V is TRBV18 and J is TRBJ1-1, with D perhaps matching TRBD1 (5 bases). V lost 4 bases and J 3 bases, leaving 12 bases between the germline ends. Germline lookup yields CDR1 KGHSH and CDR2 LQKENI. The CDR3 is 14 amino acids. The CDR3 nucleotides read TGTGCCAGCTCACGGGTTGGGGGGGACACTGAAGCTTTCTTT. Its translation is CASSRVGGDTEAFF.

The rearrangement links TRBV24-1 to TRBJ2-3; 7 bases are shared with TRBD2. The J segment lost 0 bases and the V segment lost 3 bases, leaving 5 bases of the junction unmatched. The CDR3 is 16 residues long. The germline V gene encodes CDR1 KGHDR and CDR2 SFDVKD. CDR3: CATSDASGVSTDTQYF. As DNA, the CDR3 is TGTGCCACCAGTGATGCTAGCGGAGTTAGCACAGATACGCAGTATTTT.

The V and J genes are TRBV6-1 and TRBJ1-5; 9 bases align to TRBD1. V shed 4 bases, J shed 1 base, and the junction held 8 bases outside the gene matches. In germline, CDR1 is MNHNS, CDR2 SASEGT. This CDR3 has 17 residues. The CDR3 bases are TGTGCCAGCAGTGGTAACTCCGGGACAGGGAGCAATCAGCCCCAGCATTTT. This translates into CASSGNSGTGSNQPQHF.

The rearrangement joins TRBV5-5 to TRBJ1-1; perhaps TRBD1 as D (5 bases). The V end lost 4 bases, the J end lost 0 bases, and 10 bases lay between the germline ends. The CDR3 runs 14 residues. Germline loops: CDR1 SGHKS, CDR2 YYEKEE (reference sequence). CDR3 loop: CASSGWTLNTEAFF. CDR3 sequence (DNA): TGTGCCAGCAGCGGTTGGACACTGAACACTGAAGCTTTCTTT.

This sequence joins TRBV20-1 and TRBJ1-2; D gene unclear. V dropped 3 bases and J dropped 1 base, with 9 bases sitting between them. CDR3 length: 13 residues. Germline V CDR1 and CDR2: DFQATT, SNEGSKA (reference sequence). The CDR3 DNA reads TGCAGTGCTAGTGCTGGCTTTAACTATGGCTACACCTTC. This sequence encodes CSASAGFNYGYTF.

This sequence joins TRBV10-3 and TRBJ2-1, with 9 bases fitting TRBD2. The CDR3 sequence is 13 residues long. After removal of 10 bases from V and 15 bases from J, the junction contained 16 bases not matched to a gene. The V gene's germline CDR1 is ENHRY and CDR2 SYGVKD. CDR3 nucleotide sequence: TGTGCCACGTTGGGGACTAGCATGGAGAGGGGGTTCTTC. It is translated as CATLGTSMERGFF.